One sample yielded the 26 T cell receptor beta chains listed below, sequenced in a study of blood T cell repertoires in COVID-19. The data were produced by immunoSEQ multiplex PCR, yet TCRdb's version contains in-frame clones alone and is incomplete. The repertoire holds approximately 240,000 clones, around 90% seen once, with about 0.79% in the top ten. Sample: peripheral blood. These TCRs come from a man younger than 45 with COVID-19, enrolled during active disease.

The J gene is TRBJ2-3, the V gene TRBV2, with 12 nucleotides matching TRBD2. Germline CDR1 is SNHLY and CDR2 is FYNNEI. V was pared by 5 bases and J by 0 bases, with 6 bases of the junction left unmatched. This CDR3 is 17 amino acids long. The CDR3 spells CASSRWTSGDSTDTQYF. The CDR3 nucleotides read TGTGCCAGCAGTCGCTGGACTAGCGGGGATAGCACAGATACGCAGTATTTT.

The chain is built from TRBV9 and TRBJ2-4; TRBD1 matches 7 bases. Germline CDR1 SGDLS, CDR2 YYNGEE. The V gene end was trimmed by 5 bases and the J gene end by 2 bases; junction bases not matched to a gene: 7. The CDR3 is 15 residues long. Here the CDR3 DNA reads TGTGCCAGCAGATACACAGGGGCCCCCAAAAACATTCAGTACTTC. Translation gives CASRYTGAPKNIQYF.

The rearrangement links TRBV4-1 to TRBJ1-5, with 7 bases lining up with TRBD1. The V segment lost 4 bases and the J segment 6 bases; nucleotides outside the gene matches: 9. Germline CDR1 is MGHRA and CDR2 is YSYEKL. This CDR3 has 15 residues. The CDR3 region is CASSRETGLSQPQHF. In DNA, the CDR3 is TGCGCCAGCAGCCGGGAGACAGGGTTGAGTCAGCCCCAGCATTTT.

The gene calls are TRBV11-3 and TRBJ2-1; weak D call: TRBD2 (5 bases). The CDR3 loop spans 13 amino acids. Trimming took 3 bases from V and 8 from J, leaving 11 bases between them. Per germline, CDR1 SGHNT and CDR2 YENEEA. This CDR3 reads CASSFTNGDEQFF. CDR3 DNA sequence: TGTGCCAGCAGCTTTACCAACGGGGATGAGCAGTTCTTC. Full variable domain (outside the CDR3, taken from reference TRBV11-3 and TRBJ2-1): EAGVVQSPRYKIIEKKQPVAFWCNPISGHNTLYWYLQNLGQGPELLIRYENEEAVDDSQLPKDRFSAERLKGVDSTLKIQPAELGDSAVYLCASSFTNGDEQFFGPGTRLTVL.

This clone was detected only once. CDR3: CATSSGQGADEQYF. The CDR3 DNA reads as TGTGCCACCAGTTCGGGACAGGGGGCAGACGAGCAGTACTTC. The J gene is TRBJ2-7, the V gene TRBV24-1; 12 nucleotides align to TRBD1. This CDR3 is 14 amino acids long. V lost 6 bases to trimming and J lost 5 bases; unmatched junction nucleotides: 4. The germline gives CDR1 KGHDR, CDR2 SFDVKD.

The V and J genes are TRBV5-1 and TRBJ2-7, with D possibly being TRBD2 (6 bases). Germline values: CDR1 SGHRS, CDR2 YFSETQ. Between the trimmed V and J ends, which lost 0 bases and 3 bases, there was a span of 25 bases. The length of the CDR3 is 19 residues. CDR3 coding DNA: TGCGCCAGCAGCTTGGTTCCCCCAGGGCCGTCAGCGGGTAGCTACGAGCAGTACTTC. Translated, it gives CASSLVPPGPSAGSYEQYF.

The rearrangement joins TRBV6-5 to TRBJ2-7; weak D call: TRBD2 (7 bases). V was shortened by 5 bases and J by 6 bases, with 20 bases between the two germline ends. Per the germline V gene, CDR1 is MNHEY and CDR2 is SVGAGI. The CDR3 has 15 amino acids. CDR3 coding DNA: TGTGCCAGCAGTCCGTCGTCCGGGGGGCAGCTCGAGCAGTACTTC. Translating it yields CASSPSSGGQLEQYF.

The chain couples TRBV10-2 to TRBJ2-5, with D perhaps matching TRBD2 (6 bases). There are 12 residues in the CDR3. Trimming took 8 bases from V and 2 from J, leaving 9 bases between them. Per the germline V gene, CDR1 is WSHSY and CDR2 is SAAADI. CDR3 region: CASSGSQETQYF. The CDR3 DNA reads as TGCGCCAGCTCCGGGAGTCAAGAGACCCAGTACTTC.

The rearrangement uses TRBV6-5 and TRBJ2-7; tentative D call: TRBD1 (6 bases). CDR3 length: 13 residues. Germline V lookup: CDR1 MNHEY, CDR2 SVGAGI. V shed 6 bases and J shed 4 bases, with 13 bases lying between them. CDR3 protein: CASRRLGGYEQYF. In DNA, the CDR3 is TGTGCCAGCAGGCGATTAGGGGGTTACGAGCAGTACTTC.

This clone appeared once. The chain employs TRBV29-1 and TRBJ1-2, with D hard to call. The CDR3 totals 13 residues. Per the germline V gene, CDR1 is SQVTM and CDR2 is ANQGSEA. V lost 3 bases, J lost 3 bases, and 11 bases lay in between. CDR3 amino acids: CSVELDGYYGYTF. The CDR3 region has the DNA TGCAGCGTTGAGCTAGACGGATACTATGGCTACACCTTC. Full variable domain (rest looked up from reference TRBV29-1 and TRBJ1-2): SAVISQKPSRDICQRGTSLTIQCQVDSQVTMMFWYRQQPGQSLTLIATANQGSEATYESGFVIDKFPISRPNLTFSTLTVSNMSPEDSSIYLCSVELDGYYGYTFGSGTRLTVV.

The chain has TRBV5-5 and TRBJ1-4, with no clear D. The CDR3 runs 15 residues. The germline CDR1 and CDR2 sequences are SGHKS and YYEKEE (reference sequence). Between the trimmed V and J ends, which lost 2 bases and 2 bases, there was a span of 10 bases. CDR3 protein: CASSFTGVTNEKLFF. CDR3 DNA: TGTGCCAGCAGCTTCACCGGTGTCACTAATGAAAAACTGTTTTTT.

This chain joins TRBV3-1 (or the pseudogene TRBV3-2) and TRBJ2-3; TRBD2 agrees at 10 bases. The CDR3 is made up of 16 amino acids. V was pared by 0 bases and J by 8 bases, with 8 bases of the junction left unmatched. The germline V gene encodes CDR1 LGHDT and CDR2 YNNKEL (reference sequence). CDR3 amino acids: CASSQDRGLARGTQYF. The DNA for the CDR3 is TGTGCCAGCAGCCAAGATAGGGGACTAGCGAGGGGTACGCAGTATTTT.

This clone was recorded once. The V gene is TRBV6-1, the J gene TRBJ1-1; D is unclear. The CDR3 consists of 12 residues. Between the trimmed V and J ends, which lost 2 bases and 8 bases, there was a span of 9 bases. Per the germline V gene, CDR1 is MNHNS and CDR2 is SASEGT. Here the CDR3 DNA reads TGTGCCAGCAGTGAATCGGGAGGGGAAGCTTTCTTT. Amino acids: CASSESGGEAFF.

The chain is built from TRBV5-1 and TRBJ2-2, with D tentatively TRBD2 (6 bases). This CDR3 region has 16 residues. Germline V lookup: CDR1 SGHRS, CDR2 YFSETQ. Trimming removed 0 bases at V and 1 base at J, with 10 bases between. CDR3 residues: CASSLGLVGNTGELFF. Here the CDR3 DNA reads TGCGCCAGCAGCTTGGGACTAGTCGGGAACACCGGGGAGCTGTTTTTT.

The CDR3 DNA reads TGTGCCTGGGAACAGGGGGCGCTTGGCTACACCTTC. Encoded protein: CAWEQGALGYTF. The chain combines TRBV30 with TRBJ1-2, with 9 bases aligning to TRBD1. This CDR3 comprises 12 residues. The germline CDR1 and CDR2 sequences are GTSNPN and SVGIG (reference sequence). Unmatched junction bases numbered 5, after V lost 5 bases and J lost 7 bases.

For the CDR3, the DNA is TGTGCCAGCAGCTTGACAACCGGGACAGACTATGGCTACACCTTC. Amino acids: CASSLTTGTDYGYTF. The chain employs TRBV11-1 and TRBJ1-2; 7 nucleotides agree with TRBD1. Per germline, CDR1 SGHAT and CDR2 FQDESV (reference sequence). J lost 3 bases, V lost 3 bases, and 7 bases had no gene match. The CDR3 length is 15 residues.

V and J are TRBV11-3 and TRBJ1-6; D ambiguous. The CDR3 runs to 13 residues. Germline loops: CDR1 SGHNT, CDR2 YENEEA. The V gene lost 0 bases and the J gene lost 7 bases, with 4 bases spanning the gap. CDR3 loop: CASSLERNSPLHF. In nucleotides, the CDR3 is TGTGCCAGCAGCTTAGAACGGAATTCACCCCTCCACTTT.

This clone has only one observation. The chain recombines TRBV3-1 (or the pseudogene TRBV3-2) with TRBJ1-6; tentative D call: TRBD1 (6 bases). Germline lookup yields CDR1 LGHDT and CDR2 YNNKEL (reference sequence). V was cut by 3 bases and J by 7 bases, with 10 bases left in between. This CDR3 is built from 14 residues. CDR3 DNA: TGTGCCAGCAGCCATGGCCAGGGGAATTCACCCCTCCACTTT. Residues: CASSHGQGNSPLHF.

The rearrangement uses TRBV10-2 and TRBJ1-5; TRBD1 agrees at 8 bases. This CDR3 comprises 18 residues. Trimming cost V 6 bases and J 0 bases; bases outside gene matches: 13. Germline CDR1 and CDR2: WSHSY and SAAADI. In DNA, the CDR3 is TGCGCCAGCAGCCCCGGTACAGGGGGACTCTATAGCAATCAGCCCCAGCATTTT. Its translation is CASSPGTGGLYSNQPQHF.

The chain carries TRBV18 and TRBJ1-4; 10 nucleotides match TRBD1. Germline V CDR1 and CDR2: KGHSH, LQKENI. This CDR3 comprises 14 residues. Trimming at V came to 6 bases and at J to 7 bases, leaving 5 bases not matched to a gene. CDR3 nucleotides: TGTGCCAGCTCCCGGGACAGGGGCTTTGAAAAACTGTTTTTT. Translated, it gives CASSRDRGFEKLFF.

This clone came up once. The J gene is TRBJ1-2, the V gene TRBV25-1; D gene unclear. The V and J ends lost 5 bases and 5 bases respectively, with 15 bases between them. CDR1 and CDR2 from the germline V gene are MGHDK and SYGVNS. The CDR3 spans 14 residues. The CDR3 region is CASSMAGELYGYTF. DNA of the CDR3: TGTGCCAGCAGTATGGCGGGAGAGCTGTATGGCTACACCTTC.

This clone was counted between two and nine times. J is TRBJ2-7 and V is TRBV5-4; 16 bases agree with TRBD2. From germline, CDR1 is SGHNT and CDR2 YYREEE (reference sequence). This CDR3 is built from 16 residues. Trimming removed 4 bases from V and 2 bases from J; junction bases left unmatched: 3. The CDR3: CASSLGTSGGAYEQYF. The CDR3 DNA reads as TGTGCCAGCAGCCTAGGGACTAGCGGGGGGGCCTACGAGCAGTACTTC.

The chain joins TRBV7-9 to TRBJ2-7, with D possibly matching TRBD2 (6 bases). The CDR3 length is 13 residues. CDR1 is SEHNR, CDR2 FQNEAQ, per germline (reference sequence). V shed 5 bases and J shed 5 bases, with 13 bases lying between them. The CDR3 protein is CASSLGGRDEQYF. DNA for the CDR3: TGTGCCAGCAGCCTTGGAGGGCGAGACGAGCAGTACTTC.

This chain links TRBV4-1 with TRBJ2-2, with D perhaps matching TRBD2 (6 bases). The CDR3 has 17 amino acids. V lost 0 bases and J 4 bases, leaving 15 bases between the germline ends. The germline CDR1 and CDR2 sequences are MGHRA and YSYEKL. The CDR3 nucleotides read TGCGCCAGCAGCCAAGAGGGGACGGGACTCCTCACCGGGGAGCTGTTTTTT. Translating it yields CASSQEGTGLLTGELFF.

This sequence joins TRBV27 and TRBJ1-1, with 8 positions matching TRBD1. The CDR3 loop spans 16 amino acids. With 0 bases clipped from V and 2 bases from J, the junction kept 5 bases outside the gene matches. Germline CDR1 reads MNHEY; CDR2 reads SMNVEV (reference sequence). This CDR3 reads CASSLSGGTGNTEAFF. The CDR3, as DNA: TGTGCCAGCAGTTTATCGGGGGGGACAGGAAACACTGAAGCTTTCTTT.

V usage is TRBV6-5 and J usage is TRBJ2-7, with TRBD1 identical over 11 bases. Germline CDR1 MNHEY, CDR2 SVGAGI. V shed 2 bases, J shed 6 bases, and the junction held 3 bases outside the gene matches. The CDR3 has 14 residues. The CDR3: CASSYGGQGGEQYF. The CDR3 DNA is TGTGCCAGCAGTTACGGGGGACAGGGGGGCGAGCAGTACTTC.